In its sample, the clone carrying this T cell receptor beta chain is medium-sized (0.01 to 0.1%). The antigen is unknown. Found in a library prepared for alpha chains, this beta chain is an off-target read, and its abundance has little meaning. Time point reported: sample taken at primary tumor resection. The cohort: over 65 early-stage, untreated non-small cell lung cancer patients. The data belong to a study of spatial heterogeneity in lung cancer. Study observations and caveats: The study found that expanded intratumoral alpha and beta TCR counts tracked tumor mutation counts. When ubiquitous and regional expanded TCRs were counted, their numbers tracked ubiquitous and regional nonsynonymous mutations, respectively.

TCRdb itself ran the 5' RACE reads through MiXCR, one entry per CDR3 protein. The sample carries 3,000 or so distinct CDR3 sequences, 5% to 7% recorded once. Source: lung tumor tissue, taken at surgery. This TCR was recovered from a male donor with early-stage non-small cell lung cancer.

The CDR3 is CASSVGGTSYTF. DNA for the CDR3: TGTGCCAGCAGCGTGGGAGGTACAAGCTACACCTTC. The J gene is TRBJ1-2, the V gene TRBV5-5, with unresolved D. Germline loops: CDR1 SGHKS, CDR2 YYEKEE (reference sequence). The V end lost 4 bases, the J end lost 9 bases, and 13 bases lay between the germline ends. The CDR3 sequence is 12 residues long.